The 15 T cell receptor beta chains listed next were all sequenced from one sample in a study of cytomegalovirus exposure and HLA in healthy donors. Primers: 60 Vbeta forward and 13 Jbeta reverse. The table came from immunoSEQ multiplex PCR; TCRdb's copy has only in-frame clones and leaves some out. The top ten clones hold about 3.5% of a sample with more than 95,000 clones, about 80% of them seen once. The material sequenced was PBMCs. All receptors derive from a woman aged 40-49 years in good health and CMV-seropositive.

The chain has TRBV4-2 and TRBJ2-7; 9 bases fit TRBD2. V shed 4 bases, J shed 2 bases, and the junction held 12 bases outside the gene matches. This CDR3 region has 17 residues. Germline V gene data show CDR1 as LGHNA and CDR2 as YNFKEQ. DNA for the CDR3: TGTGCCAGCAGCCGGAGACTAGCGGAGACGGAGACCTACGAGCAGTACTTC. It specifies CASSRRLAETETYEQYF.

Only one count was recorded for this clone. The gene calls are TRBV10-3 and TRBJ2-5; possible D gene TRBD1, 6 bases. The J call could be wrong; TRBJ2-7 is a better fit for the DNA end. The V gene's germline CDR1 is ENHRY and CDR2 SYGVKD. This CDR3 comprises 13 residues. The CDR3 bases are TGTGCCATCAGTCAGGGGCTCTCCTACGAGCAGTACTTC. Amino acid sequence: CAISQGLSYEQYF.

This clone has just a few counts. This chain uses TRBV5-6 with TRBJ2-7, with 7 bases matching TRBD2. The V and J ends lost 1 base and 7 bases, in that order; junction bases with no gene match: 8. The germline CDR1 and CDR2 sequences are SGHDT and YYEEEE. CDR3 size: 14 residues. The CDR3 is CASSLMGGPREQYF. The CDR3 DNA reads as TGTGCCAGCAGCTTGATGGGAGGGCCCCGAGAGCAGTACTTC.

This chain uses TRBV13 with TRBJ2-5; 7 bases are shared with TRBD1. Germline values: CDR1 PRHDT, CDR2 FYEKMQ (reference sequence). V lost 7 bases, J lost 4 bases, and 3 bases stayed unmatched. The CDR3 totals 12 residues. CDR3 sequence (DNA): TGTGCCAGCAAGGGGGCTGGAGAGACCCAGTACTTC. Translating gives CASKGAGETQYF.

V is TRBV6-6 and J is TRBJ1-2; maybe TRBD1 (6 bases). The V end lost 11 bases, the J end lost 8 bases, and 24 bases lay between the germline ends. Germline CDR1 is MNHNY and CDR2 is SVGAGI (reference sequence). The CDR3 spans 14 residues. CDR3: CAVGVLGAGEGYTF. The CDR3, as DNA: TGTGCCGTCGGGGTGCTGGGGGCAGGGGAGGGCTACACCTTC.

This rearrangement joins TRBV11-2 to TRBJ2-7; 9 nucleotides match TRBD1. Germline V lookup: CDR1 SGHAT, CDR2 FQNNGV. This CDR3 spans 18 amino acids. After removal of 4 bases from V and 2 bases from J, the junction contained 15 bases not matched to a gene. CDR3 sequence reads: CASSSIRGRDRVAYEQYF. For the CDR3, the DNA is TGTGCCAGCAGCTCAATCAGGGGGCGGGACAGGGTGGCCTACGAGCAGTACTTC.

The chain uses TRBV5-6 and TRBJ1-2; D remains unclear. V lost 2 bases and J 8 bases, leaving 7 bases between the germline ends. Germline V gives CDR1 SGHDT, CDR2 YYEEEE. This CDR3 contains 11 residues. CDR3 nucleotides: TGTGCCAGCAGCTTACGTGAGGGCTACACCTTC. Protein product: CASSLREGYTF.

The chain is built from TRBV28 and TRBJ2-7; possibly TRBD1 for D (6 bases). With 6 bases removed from V and 6 bases from J, the gap between germline ends came to 12 bases. There are 12 residues in the CDR3. Germline V gives CDR1 MDHEN, CDR2 SYDVKM. The CDR3 protein is CASSQGPSEQYF. For the CDR3, the DNA is TGTGCCAGCAGCCAGGGGCCCTCCGAGCAGTACTTC.

J is TRBJ2-3 and V is TRBV10-3; TRBD1 agrees at 9 bases. CDR1 and CDR2 from the germline V gene are ENHRY and SYGVKD. The length of the CDR3 is 15 residues. The V segment lost 0 bases and the J segment 3 bases; nucleotides outside the gene matches: 1. CDR3 nucleotide sequence: TGTGCCATCAGTGAGTCAGGACAGGGGACAGATACGCAGTATTTT. Protein: CAISESGQGTDTQYF.

Only one count was recorded for this clone. V gene TRBV28 combines with J gene TRBJ2-1; D might be TRBD1 (6 bases). The CDR3 runs to 13 residues. Germline V lookup: CDR1 MDHEN, CDR2 SYDVKM. The germline V and J ends were trimmed by 2 bases and 12 bases, with 14 bases remaining between them. The CDR3 region has the DNA TGTGCCAGCAGTTTAACGACAGGAGTCGGGCAGTTCTTC. As protein: CASSLTTGVGQFF.

This sequence joins TRBV5-1 and TRBJ2-7; 9 bases line up with TRBD1. The germline V gene encodes CDR1 SGHRS and CDR2 YFSETQ. The CDR3 sequence is 16 residues long. V trimming: 4 bases; J trimming: 2 bases; junction bases outside the gene matches: 10. This chain's CDR3 is CASSPFTQGATYEQYF. CDR3 sequence (DNA): TGCGCCAGCAGCCCATTCACACAGGGGGCAACCTACGAGCAGTACTTC.

The V gene is TRBV30, the J gene TRBJ1-3; D is unresolved. Trimming shortened V by 1 base and J by 8 bases, and 12 bases separated the two germline ends. The length of the CDR3 is 13 residues. Germline loops: CDR1 GTSNPN, CDR2 SVGIG (reference sequence). The chain's CDR3 is CAWSGGVVDTIYF. The CDR3 nucleotides are TGTGCCTGGAGTGGGGGAGTTGTCGACACCATATATTTT.

Notes on this clone: At one end the junction does not follow the germline gene, possibly because of a read error. The chain combines TRBV11-1 with TRBJ1-1, with no clear D. Germline V gene sequence: CDR1 SGHAT, CDR2 FQDESV (reference sequence). The CDR3 sequence is 14 residues long. CDR3 region: CASSLAYSGGSAFF. In DNA, the CDR3 is TGTGCCAGCAGCCTAGCCTATAGCGGCGGTTCAGCTTTCTTT.

This clone appeared once. The chain joins TRBV10-3 to TRBJ1-3; the D gene is possibly TRBD1 (6 bases). Trimming left V 4 bases short and J 1 base short, with 17 bases between. The CDR3 runs 17 residues. Germline V CDR1 and CDR2: ENHRY, SYGVKD. The CDR3 region is CAISGAGAKKSGNTIYF. DNA for the CDR3: TGTGCCATCAGTGGGGCAGGGGCCAAGAAATCTGGAAACACCATATATTTT.

CDR3 DNA: TGTGCCAGCAGCTATTCGGGGAGGGGGGAGACCCAGTACTTC. Its protein is CASSYSGRGETQYF. The V gene is TRBV7-9, the J gene TRBJ2-5, with D possibly matching TRBD2 (7 bases). The CDR3 loop spans 14 amino acids. The V end lost 4 bases, the J end lost 5 bases, and 14 bases lay between the germline ends. Germline CDR1 is SEHNR and CDR2 is FQNEAQ (reference sequence). The full variable domain, with the rest looked up from reference TRBV7-9 and TRBJ2-5, is DTGVSQNPRHKITKRGQNVTFRCDPISEHNRLYWYRQTLGQGPEFLTYFQNEAQLEKSRLLSDRFSAERPKGSFSTLEIQRTEQGDSAMYLCASSYSGRGETQYFGPGTRLLVL.